What follows describes a single T cell receptor (beta chain). Germline-derived CDR1 and CDR2 are KGHSH and LQKENI. The CDR3 runs to 16 residues. The J segment lost 5 bases and the V segment lost 3 bases, leaving 3 bases of the junction unmatched. The data originate from a study of blood T cell repertoires in COVID-19. Study as a whole: Acute and convalescent COVID-19 specimens originated in the United States, Italy and Spain.

Original processing methods: Estimated nucleated cell counts came from reference gene primer amplification. The assay was immunoSEQ multiplex PCR, and TCRdb's table has in-frame clones only and misses some. That table is the source of V, J and clone size, and D and trimming were worked out from the DNA. The table lists approximately 150,000 clones, around 90% of them singletons. Sequenced material: peripheral blood. The genes are TRBV18 and TRBJ1-6; TRBD1 matches at 11 bases. The TCR sequence derives from a man in his sixties or seventies with acute or convalescent COVID-19. CDR3 DNA: TGTGCCAGCTCACCCGCGGGACAGGGGGATAATTCACCCCTCCACTTT. Amino acid sequence: CASSPAGQGDNSPLHF.